This TCR beta chain emerged from a study of naive and memory T cell subsets. Study-level findings and limits: Potentially, T cell activation and differentiation skew this RNA-based measurement.

As to this clonotype: Antigen: not known.

This CDR3 has 12 residues. V lost 3 bases to trimming and J lost 2 bases, with 4 bases between them. Whole-blood samples were roughly 2.7 ml of peripheral blood from healthy adult volunteers. A UMI-containing oligonucleotide was joined by 3' ligation to the TCR cDNA template. Cells were not sorted; total RNA input targeted roughly 1 to 1000 ng. For blood and skin samples, reverse transcription used TCR alpha and beta constant primers. Ligated cDNA underwent four rounds of PCR with nested alpha and beta constant region primers and SP2. A single record per CDR3 protein comes from TCRdb applying MiXCR to the 5' RACE reads. The table includes about 25,000 distinct CDR3 sequences, roughly 23% detected once.

V is TRBV12-3 or TRBV12-4 and J is TRBJ1-2; D unresolved. The clonotype comes from a female donor in good health. CDR3 region: CASSLRNYGYTF. The CDR3 coding sequence is TGTGCCAGCAGTTTGAGGAACTATGGCTACACCTTC.